These 27 T cell receptor beta chains came from one sample sequenced in a study of blood T cells in healthy people across ages. A J-beta primer mix and a sample-barcoded 5' primer were used in a second PCR of roughly 7 to 12 cycles. TCRdb reprocessed the 5' RACE reads with MiXCR, giving one entry per CDR3 protein. The sample has 800,000 or so distinct CDR3 sequences, approximately 59% seen once. The sequencing input was blood. The receptors come from a man aged 30 to 45 in good health.

V and J are TRBV12-3 or TRBV12-4 and TRBJ2-7; D is ambiguous. CDR3 length: 12 residues. Trimming removed 4 bases at V and 7 bases at J, with 11 bases between. CDR3 residues: CASSSGPGEQYF. The CDR3 bases are TGTGCCAGCAGTTCGGGTCCCGGGGAGCAGTACTTC.

V and J are TRBV20-1 and TRBJ2-1; 11 bases fit TRBD2. This CDR3 is 14 amino acids long. Germline assignment: CDR1 DFQATT and CDR2 SNEGSKA (reference sequence). V lost 5 bases, J lost 8 bases, and 8 bases stayed unmatched. The CDR3 loop reads CSAGASGGFYEQFF. In DNA, the CDR3 is TGCAGTGCTGGGGCTAGCGGGGGGTTTTATGAGCAGTTCTTC.

This rearrangement joins TRBV7-2 to TRBJ2-2; D ambiguous. Germline loops: CDR1 SGHTA, CDR2 FQGNSA. Trimming removed 5 bases from V and 0 bases from J, with 4 bases in between. The length of the CDR3 is 13 residues. CDR3 loop: CASSASNTGELFF. DNA of the CDR3: TGTGCCAGCAGCGCCTCGAACACCGGGGAGCTGTTTTTT.

The chain carries TRBV5-6 and TRBJ2-1, with a tentative D call TRBD1 (6 bases). Trimming removed 0 bases at V and 0 bases at J, with 13 bases between. Germline V gene lookup returns CDR1 SGHDT and CDR2 YYEEEE. The CDR3 length is 17 residues. The CDR3 spells CASSLGTVPSSYNEQFF. The DNA of the CDR3 is TGTGCCAGCAGCTTGGGGACAGTCCCGAGCTCCTACAATGAGCAGTTCTTC.

This rearrangement joins TRBV2 to TRBJ2-7, with D possibly TRBD2 on 7 matching bases. CDR3 length equals 15 residues. In germline, CDR1 is SNHLY, CDR2 FYNNEI. V was trimmed by 6 bases and J by 2 bases, leaving 17 bases between them. The CDR3 DNA reads TGTGCCAGCAGGGAACTAGTGGGGGGGCCCTACGAGCAGTACTTC. Its protein is CASRELVGGPYEQYF.

This rearrangement joins TRBV29-1 to TRBJ1-2, with TRBD1 matching 7 bases. V lost 7 bases and J lost 7; bases outside the gene matches: 15. CDR1 is SQVTM, CDR2 ANQGSEA, per germline. This CDR3 has 14 amino acids. The CDR3: CSAEVLTGIGGYTF. The CDR3 region has the DNA TGCAGCGCGGAAGTCTTGACAGGGATTGGTGGCTACACCTTC.

This chain connects TRBV30 to TRBJ2-7; 7 bases are a match to TRBD2. The CDR3 totals 14 residues. CDR1 GTSNPN and CDR2 SVGIG come from the germline V gene (reference sequence). After removal of 1 base from V and 6 bases from J, the junction contained 9 bases not matched to a gene. Here the CDR3 reads CAWSGTSNGLEQYF. The CDR3 DNA reads TGTGCCTGGAGTGGGACTAGTAACGGCCTCGAGCAGTACTTC.

The gene calls are TRBV29-1 and TRBJ2-1; 7 bases match TRBD1. Looked up from germline, CDR1 is SQVTM and CDR2 is ANQGSEA. This CDR3 region has 15 residues. The V and J ends lost 4 bases and 2 bases, in that order; junction bases with no gene match: 8. CDR3 region: CSVGEQGIAYNEQFF. The CDR3, as DNA: TGCAGCGTTGGCGAACAGGGGATCGCCTACAATGAGCAGTTCTTC.

J is TRBJ1-2 and V is TRBV6-5; D gene uncertain. The germline gives CDR1 MNHEY, CDR2 SVGAGI. CDR3 length: 12 amino acids. Trimming took off 4 bases at V and 7 bases at J, with 10 bases between the two ends. The CDR3 loop reads CASSSTSTGYTF. The CDR3 region has the DNA TGTGCCAGCAGTTCAACTTCGACTGGCTACACCTTC.

V is TRBV20-1 and J is TRBJ1-2; 10 bases match TRBD1. J gave up 5 bases and V 3 bases, and 6 bases lay outside the gene matches. The CDR3 is made up of 14 amino acids. In germline, CDR1 is DFQATT, CDR2 SNEGSKA (reference sequence). The CDR3 nucleotides are TGCAGTGCTAGCTTTCGGACAGGGGGTTATGGCTACACCTTC. It codes for CSASFRTGGYGYTF.

J is TRBJ1-1 and V is TRBV29-1, with D perhaps matching TRBD1 (5 bases). Trimming shortened V by 6 bases and J by 8 bases, and 16 bases separated the two germline ends. CDR3 length: 12 residues. CDR1 is SQVTM and CDR2 is ANQGSEA in the germline V gene. CDR3 bases: TGCAGCGTCAGCAGGGAGAGTTTAGAAGCTTTCTTT. Amino acids: CSVSRESLEAFF.

J is TRBJ2-2 and V is TRBV7-3; 8 bases fit TRBD2. Germline CDR1 reads SGHTA; CDR2 reads FQGTGA. The CDR3 has 15 residues. The ends lost 8 bases at V and 1 base at J; junction bases unmatched: 6. The CDR3 sequence is CASGHLAGNTGELFF. The CDR3 bases are TGTGCCAGCGGACATCTAGCGGGGAACACCGGGGAGCTGTTTTTT.

The V call is TRBV12-3 or TRBV12-4, the J call TRBJ2-5; 13 bases align to TRBD2. This CDR3 comprises 16 residues. V shed 7 bases, J shed 5 bases, and the junction held 10 bases outside the gene matches. DNA for the CDR3: TGTGCCAGCACTACGGTACTAGCGGGGGGGCTGGAGACCCAGTACTTC. It codes for CASTTVLAGGLETQYF.

For the CDR3, the DNA is TGTGCCAGCAGTATGCCGGGACTAGCGGGGGTTCACTTCGACAATGAGCAGTTCTTC. Its translation is CASSMPGLAGVHFDNEQFF. This rearrangement joins TRBV12-3 or TRBV12-4 to TRBJ2-1, with TRBD2 matching 14 bases. Trimming at V came to 5 bases and at J to 5 bases, leaving 14 bases not matched to a gene. CDR3 length equals 19 residues.

This clonotype appeared a few times. The genes are TRBV5-1 and TRBJ2-7, with D possibly TRBD1 on 5 matching bases. V lost 1 base and J 1 base, leaving 9 bases between the germline ends. The CDR3 has 14 amino acids. The germline V gene has CDR1 SGHRS and CDR2 YFSETQ. This CDR3 reads CASSLKGRSYEQYF. The CDR3 DNA is TGCGCCAGCAGCTTGAAGGGGCGGTCCTACGAGCAGTACTTC.

This clonotype was detected a few times. The chain uses TRBV7-2 and TRBJ1-6; no firm D call. V lost 5 bases and J lost 9, with 20 bases in between. CDR1 and CDR2 from the germline V gene are SGHTA and FQGNSA. The CDR3 is made up of 16 amino acids. The CDR3: CASSLHGEGEGSPLHF. CDR3 in DNA: TGTGCCAGCAGCCTGCACGGGGAGGGCGAGGGTTCACCCCTCCACTTT.

This clonotype appeared a single time. CDR3 sequence (DNA): TGCGCCAGCAGCCAAGGGGGGCCCGGGGGCTACGAGCAGTACTTC. This sequence encodes CASSQGGPGGYEQYF. This sequence joins TRBV4-3 and TRBJ2-7; tentatively, D is TRBD1 or TRBD2 (6 bases each). V gave up 1 base and J gave up 3 bases, with 13 bases separating them. CDR1 and CDR2 from the germline V gene are LGHNA and YSLEER. This CDR3 contains 15 residues.

The chain has TRBV10-3 and TRBJ1-3; D unresolved. In germline, CDR1 is ENHRY, CDR2 SYGVKD. V gave up 3 bases and J gave up 3 bases, with 18 bases separating them. This CDR3 comprises 17 residues. The CDR3 protein is CAISDVEGSAYGNTIYF. Written as DNA, the CDR3 is TGTGCCATCAGTGATGTTGAGGGCAGCGCCTATGGAAACACCATATATTTT.

This clonotype appeared a few times. V usage is TRBV7-3 and J usage is TRBJ1-1; D gene uncertain. V was shortened by 5 bases and J by 4 bases, with 11 bases between the two germline ends. The CDR3 runs 13 residues. CDR1 and CDR2 from the germline V gene are SGHTA and FQGTGA. Here the CDR3 reads CASSPTLGTEAFF. The CDR3 nucleotides read TGTGCCAGCAGCCCTACGTTAGGCACTGAAGCTTTCTTT.

Of note for this clonotype: Relative to the germline gene, one junction end is altered; a read error may explain this. The genes are TRBV7-2 and TRBJ2-3; perhaps D is TRBD1 or TRBD2 (6 bases each). Germline-derived CDR1 and CDR2 are SGHTA and FQGNSA. This CDR3 is built from 16 residues. CDR3 sequence: CASSATAGHPTETQYF. As DNA, the CDR3 is TGTGCCAGCAGCGCCACCGCGGGACATCCCACAGAGACGCAGTATTTT.

The chain employs TRBV7-2 and TRBJ2-4; no clear D gene. The better agreement between TRBJ2-5 and the DNA end casts doubt on the J call. The CDR3 is 13 amino acids. CDR1 and CDR2 (germline): SGHTA, FQGNSA. CDR3 bases: TGTGCCAGCAGCTTAAGGGTGCTGGAGACCCAGTACTTC. As protein: CASSLRVLETQYF.

The rearrangement uses TRBV3-1 and TRBJ1-2; possible D gene TRBD1, 5 bases. This CDR3 has 15 amino acids. V lost 2 bases to trimming and J lost 3 bases, with 13 bases between them. Germline loops: CDR1 LGHDT, CDR2 YNNKEL (reference sequence). The CDR3 sequence is CASSQMKGRDYGYTF. CDR3 nucleotides: TGTGCCAGCAGCCAAATGAAGGGGCGCGACTATGGCTACACCTTC.

The chain employs TRBV2 and TRBJ2-3, with TRBD2 matching 9 bases. V trimming: 2 bases; J trimming: 5 bases; junction bases outside the gene matches: 5. From germline, CDR1 is SNHLY and CDR2 FYNNEI. CDR3 length equals 15 residues. The DNA of the CDR3 is TGTGCCAGCAGTGAATTAGCGGGGGCTTTAGATACGCAGTATTTT. Translation gives CASSELAGALDTQYF.

The V and J genes are TRBV27 and TRBJ1-2; D gene unclear. V dropped 4 bases and J dropped 4 bases, with 16 bases sitting between them. The CDR3 consists of 15 residues. Germline V gene data show CDR1 as MNHEY and CDR2 as SMNVEV (reference sequence). CDR3: CASSSSLDYLYGYTF. The DNA for the CDR3 is TGTGCCAGCAGTTCCTCTCTGGACTATCTCTATGGCTACACCTTC.

The gene calls are TRBV4-1 and TRBJ2-1, with D tentatively TRBD2 (5 bases). The CDR3 runs 16 residues. V lost 4 bases and J 8 bases, leaving 21 bases between the germline ends. Germline lookup yields CDR1 MGHRA and CDR2 YSYEKL. CDR3 nucleotides: TGCGCCAGCAGCCCCGCTATCGGTCTGGAGGCGGATGAGCAGTTCTTC. Its protein product is CASSPAIGLEADEQFF.

This chain uses TRBV27 with TRBJ2-5; the D gene is possibly TRBD2 (6 bases). Germline V gene lookup returns CDR1 MNHEY and CDR2 SMNVEV (reference sequence). Trimming stripped 5 bases from V and 1 base from J, with 14 bases between. The CDR3 has 15 residues. The CDR3 DNA sequence: TGTGCCAGCAGTCCCTGGGGTAGCGGCCAAGAGACCCAGTACTTC. It translates to CASSPWGSGQETQYF.

This chain uses TRBV29-1 with TRBJ2-3; perhaps D is TRBD1 or TRBD2 (5 bases each). CDR1 is SQVTM and CDR2 is ANQGSEA in the germline V gene. V was cut by 4 bases and J by 4 bases, with 6 bases left in between. This CDR3 region has 11 residues. The DNA of the CDR3 is TGCAGCGTTGGGGGACCAGATACGCAGTATTTT. It is translated as CSVGGPDTQYF.